This T cell receptor (beta chain) was identified during a study of T cell repertoires in cytomegalovirus infection (dated by TCRdb to 2018 to 2020). In terms of the full investigation: Because public TCR beta signatures pointed to carriage of CMV infection together with the matching HLA type, the HLA type of each donor mattered for the analysis. Overall results and qualifications from the work: The ex vivo response was dominated by HLA-C-restricted CMV-specific TCR beta clonotypes, which also provided the single most frequent clonotype in two of eight donors. In both this cohort and an independent cohort of 352 donors, the cumulative frequency of public TCR beta family members distinguished carriers of CMV infection plus the relevant HLA type.

CDR1 and CDR2 are drawn from the germline V gene: MDHEN, SYDVKM. Germline trimming: 3 bases from V, 1 base from J; junction bases outside gene matches: 9. The CDR3 contains 17 residues, cysteine and phenylalanine counted. The only DNA kept is the CDR3, 51 bases in frame from the first base. Sequencing was carried out with an Illumina HiSeq 1500. TCRdb reprocessed the public reads (quality trimming at Q25 with fastp, clone calling with MiXCR) and kept in-frame beta chains. Each entry is one CDR3 protein sequence, shown with its most common DNA and genes. The table for this sample lists about 740,000 distinct CDR3 sequences; 35% to 45% of them were counted only once. 2.8% of the sample belongs to the ten largest clones. With respect to this clonotype: There is no known antigen for this receptor. A much larger clonotype is one base distant, so this may be a read error.

Sequenced sample: PBMCs. The clonotype originates from a human donor in good health (CMV status not recorded). Some clones in this sample may be carry-over from other donors' samples. The sequence links TRBV28 to TRBJ2-7, and TRBD1 matches 10 of the central bases. CDR3 protein: CASSFPGQGGRSYEQYF. The DNA is as follows: TGTGCCAGCAGTTTCCCCGGACAGGGGGGGCGTTCCTACGAGCAGTACTTC. The full variable domain, with segments outside the CDR3 supplied by the reference TRBV28 and TRBJ2-7 proteins, appears as DVKVTQSSRYLVKRTGEKVFLECVQDMDHENMFWYRQDPGLGLRLIYFSYDVKMKEKGDIPEGYSVSREKKERFSLILESASTNQTSMYLCASSFPGQGGRSYEQYFGPGTRLTVT.